This TCR beta chain appears in the sequencing data of a study of blood T cells in healthy people across ages (dated by TCRdb to the mid-2010s). Study-level background: In model experiments, template switching captured about one uniquely barcoded TCR beta cDNA molecule for every two T cells. The study analyzed two additional independent replicas of 1 million unique cDNA reads from the same blood draw for two donors, one aged 18 to 30 and one aged 80 or older. Using deep sequencing normalized with unique cDNA molecular identifiers, the study measured how TCR beta repertoire diversity changes with age. To avoid experimental bias, donors of different ages were distributed randomly across sequencing lanes. The donors were split into four age groups: young (average around 16 years), middle-aged (around 37), aged (62) and long-lived (approximately 89).

The donors were 40 or so Caucasian individuals from Russia, aged roughly 6 to 100 years, who were systemically healthy. Each donor gave 8 to 10 milliliters of peripheral blood, drawn into EDTA-treated Vacutainer tubes. Ficoll-Paque density-gradient centrifugation was used to isolate PBMCs, with at least 6.5 million per sample. Total RNA was extracted from PBMCs with Trizol reagent, with at least 6 micrograms obtained per sample. For every donor, an aliquot of PBMCs went through flow cytometry to measure the percentages of naive CD45RAhigh/CD27high T cells. Relative to germline, V is missing 1 base and J is missing 12 bases, with 14 bases of the junction outside any gene match. Inclusive of the bounding cysteine and phenylalanine, the CDR3 is 16 residues long. Only the CDR3 portion is preserved as DNA: 48 bases, with reading frame beginning at the first base. CDR1 and CDR2, per the germline V gene, are LGHNA and YNFKEQ.

The method behind the library was 5' RACE. TCRdb lists the instrument as Illumina HiSeq 2500. A second PCR of roughly 7 to 12 cycles was run with a J-beta primer mix and a sample-barcoded 5' primer. A unique molecular identifier was introduced onto each TCR beta cDNA molecule by a template-switch 5' adaptor carrying 12 random nucleotides. At least 2.5 million CDR3-containing paired-end reads were obtained from each sample. First-strand cDNA synthesis was performed from all RNA using the Mint cDNA synthesis kit, with priming by a TRBC-specific oligonucleotide. After uracil-DNA glycosylase treatment, a first 18-cycle PCR used universal primers M1SS and BC2_uni_R on all cDNA. The original methods were these. For normalization, 1 million high-quality reads, each with a distinct molecular identifier, were randomly selected from each sample. Instead of being binned into consensus sequences, reads with shared molecular identifiers were discarded. MiTCR, set to a Q25 quality threshold and the strictest error-elimination algorithm, was used for CDR3 identification, clonotype clustering and error correction. A nonparametric unseen species model with Euler transformation was used to estimate a lower bound on total TCR beta diversity. TCRdb handled the public reads itself, with Q25 trimming in fastp and clone calling in MiXCR, and kept productive beta chains. Entries are consolidated by CDR3 protein sequence, retaining the most common genes and DNA. These V and J calls are TCRdb output, not the study's own analysis. This sample gives some 1.1 million distinct CDR3 sequences in total; about two fifths of them show up just once. In total, the top ten clones hold less than 15% of the sample.

Overall study results and their limits: There was a strong correlation between observed TCR beta diversity and the percentage of naive T cells measured by flow cytometry. Compared with the aged group, the long-lived group had more naive CD4+ T cells, fewer expanded clones and increased TCR diversity, a pattern suggesting age selection. Estimates of total diversity based on one million sequenced T cells were regarded as lower bounds and as underestimates. Because profiling used bulk unsorted PBMCs, naive and antigen-experienced compartments could not be compared conclusively. Because the CMV infection status of the donors was unknown, age-related changes in expanded clonotypes may potentially have been confounded. Observed TCR beta diversity per million T cells fell roughly linearly with age, and a significant reduction was already apparent by age about 38.

In its sample, this clonotype was seen once. Its antigen is not yet known. There are no base qualities to consult, and no much larger clone falls within one base. The sequencing sample was made of blood. This receptor was obtained from a man aged 18 to 35 in good health. The V gene is TRBV4-2 and the J gene is TRBJ2-2; TRBD2 lines up with 7 middle nucleotides. The CDR3 loop reads CASSQGASAGAAKLFF. The bases are TGTGCCAGCAGCCAAGGTGCTTCGGCGGGAGCCGCGAAGCTGTTTTTT.